These T cell receptor beta chains were read from a single sample in a study of blood T cells in healthy people across ages. TCRdb re-derived calls from the 5' RACE reads in MiXCR, one entry per CDR3 protein. The sample has approximately 770,000 distinct CDR3 sequences; roughly 50% are singletons. Input material: blood. The receptors here all came from a man aged 25-40 years in good health. Both conserved end residues are part of each CDR3.

16,TRBV7-2,TRBJ2-1,CASSPGRAGGYNEQFF
15,TRBV7-2,TRBJ1-6,CASSPRLGGNSPLHF
14,TRBV5-1,TRBJ1-2,CASSFGQGTYGYTF
14,TRBV29-1,TRBJ2-5,CSVDIGQGRETQYF
15,TRBV7-2,TRBJ2-5,CASSVPLAGQETQYF
16,TRBV7-2,TRBJ2-1,CASSLMGTGGRNEQFF
16,TRBV20-1,TRBJ2-3,CSARGSLAPSTDTQYF
17,TRBV7-9,TRBJ1-6,CASSLSVDGTDLSPLHF
17,TRBV7-9,TRBJ2-7,CASSFASGSESSYEQYF
13,TRBV3-1,TRBJ2-7,CASSQVPGGEQYF
15,TRBV20-1,TRBJ2-7,CSARDLASVTYEQYF
12,TRBV6-5,TRBJ1-2,CASSYSRGGYTF
15,TRBV6-6,TRBJ2-3,CASSLGPPLTDTQYF
16,TRBV20-1,TRBJ2-3,CSARSRARRNTDTQYF
13,TRBV4-1,TRBJ2-1,CASSISLYNEQFF
14,TRBV28,TRBJ2-5,CASSLMSRQETQYF
15,TRBV20-1,TRBJ1-2,CSAKSRRQGDYGYTF